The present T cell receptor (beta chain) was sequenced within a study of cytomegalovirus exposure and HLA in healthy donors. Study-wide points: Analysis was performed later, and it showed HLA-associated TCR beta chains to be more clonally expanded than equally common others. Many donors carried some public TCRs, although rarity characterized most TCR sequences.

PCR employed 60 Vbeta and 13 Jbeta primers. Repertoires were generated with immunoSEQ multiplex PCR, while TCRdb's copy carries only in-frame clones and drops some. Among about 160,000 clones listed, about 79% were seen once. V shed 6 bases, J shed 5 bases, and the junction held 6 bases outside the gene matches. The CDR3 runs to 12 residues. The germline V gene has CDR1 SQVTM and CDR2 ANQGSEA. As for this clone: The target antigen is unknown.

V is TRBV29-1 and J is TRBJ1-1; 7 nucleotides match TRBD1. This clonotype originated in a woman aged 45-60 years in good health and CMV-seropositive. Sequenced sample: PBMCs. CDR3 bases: TGCAGCGTATCGACAGGGAAAACTGAAGCTTTCTTT. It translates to CSVSTGKTEAFF.